Below are 21 T cell receptor beta chains sequenced from a single sample in a study of regulatory T cells in long-lasting Graves disease. CDR3 regions were amplified by Arm-PCR using iRepertoire HTBI primers to build TCR beta libraries. TCRdb re-derived calls from the multiplex PCR reads in MiXCR, one entry per CDR3 protein. The sample consists of some 600,000 distinct CDR3 sequences, about 16% of them appearing once. Time point reported: newly diagnosed GD, antithyroid drugs for less than 3 months. RNA from PBMCs was the source of the TCR library. These same data were also listed under a study on T cells in Graves' hyperthyroidism and ophthalmopathy.

The specimen comprised peripheral blood mononuclear cells (PBMCs), sampled at new diagnosis, from a patient treated with antithyroid drugs. These receptors all come from a young man with Graves disease.

A few counts support this clonotype. The CDR3 coding sequence is TGTGCCAGCAGTCCGGGACAGGGTCAGTTCGTAAAACTGTTTTTT. It codes for CASSPGQGQFVKLFF. The chain carries TRBV12-3 or TRBV12-4 and TRBJ1-4, with 9 nucleotides matching TRBD1. The junction had 11 bases not matched to a gene; V was cut back by 5 bases and J by 10 bases. The CDR3 covers 15 residues.

This clonotype was observed a handful of times. The chain couples TRBV5-1 to TRBJ2-7; no clear D. Trimming cost V 0 bases and J 2 bases, with 21 bases left between them. Germline V gives CDR1 SGHRS, CDR2 YFSETQ. The CDR3 has 18 residues. CDR3 in amino acids: CASSLALVGFGKTYEQYF. In DNA form, the CDR3 reads TGCGCCAGCAGCTTGGCCCTGGTTGGTTTTGGAAAAACCTACGAGCAGTACTTC. The full variable domain, rest sourced from reference TRBV5-1 and TRBJ2-7, is KAGVTQTPRYLIKTRGQQVTLSCSPISGHRSVSWYQQTPGQGLQFLFEYFSETQRNKGNFPGRFSGRQFSNSRSEMNVSTLELGDSALYLCASSLALVGFGKTYEQYFGPGTRLTVT.

With regard to this clonotype: A read error is likely here: a far larger clone is one base away. As the CDR3 is not closed by the conserved phenylalanine or tryptophan, this likely results from a read error. This sequence joins TRBV6-2 or TRBV6-3 and TRBJ2-7; 10 nucleotides match TRBD1. Germline CDR1 is MNHEY and CDR2 is SVGEGT. This CDR3 contains 14 residues. Unmatched junction bases numbered 6, after V lost 6 bases and J lost 4 bases. The CDR3 loop is CASSLGQGTYEQYS. The DNA of the CDR3 is TGTGCCAGCAGCCTGGGACAGGGGACTTACGAGCAGTACTCC.

This clonotype turned up a few times. The genes are TRBV28 and TRBJ1-5; 9 bases are a match to TRBD1. Per germline, CDR1 MDHEN and CDR2 SYDVKM. The CDR3 loop spans 15 amino acids. V was clipped by 7 bases and J by 6 bases; unmatched bases: 10. CDR3 coding DNA: TGTGCCAGCAACCAGGGACAGGGTGCGCGTCAGCCCCAGCATTTT. The encoded protein is CASNQGQGARQPQHF. Together with reference TRBV28 and TRBJ1-5, the CDR3 gives the full variable domain: DVKVTQSSRYLVKRTGEKVFLECVQDMDHENMFWYRQDPGLGLRLIYFSYDVKMKEKGDIPEGYSVSREKKERFSLILESASTNQTSMYLCASNQGQGARQPQHFGDGTRLSIL.

This clonotype was counted a few times. The V call is TRBV6-1, the J call TRBJ2-5; TRBD2 agrees at 7 bases. TRBJ2-7 explains the end of the DNA better; the J call may be wrong. The CDR3 extends over 14 amino acids. The germline CDR1 and CDR2 sequences are MNHNS and SASEGT. CDR3 sequence: CASSHREGTYEQYF. CDR3 bases: TGTGCCAGCAGCCATAGGGAGGGTACCTACGAGCAGTACTTC.

This clonotype was observed at least ten times. The gene calls are TRBV29-1 and TRBJ1-2, with TRBD1 matching 8 bases. V was clipped by 4 bases and J by 6 bases; unmatched bases: 16. There are 16 residues in the CDR3. In germline, CDR1 is SQVTM, CDR2 ANQGSEA. In DNA, the CDR3 is TGCAGCGTTGGGGCCGGGACAGGCGGCGCATTCGATGGCTACACCTTC. This gives the protein CSVGAGTGGAFDGYTF.

The sample holds many counts of this clonotype. The gene calls are TRBV27 and TRBJ1-1; the match to TRBD1 covers 7 bases. The germline gives CDR1 MNHEY, CDR2 SMNVEV (reference sequence). With V trimmed by 5 bases and J by 6 bases, 9 bases remained unmatched. The length of the CDR3 is 14 residues. The CDR3 DNA reads as TGTGCCAGCAGTCTACGGGACAGCAAACCTGAAGCTTTCTTT. Translation: CASSLRDSKPEAFF.

The V call is TRBV6-5, the J call TRBJ2-7; TRBD1 might be the D (5 bases). V lost 2 bases to trimming and J lost 0 bases, with 8 bases between them. This CDR3 has 14 residues. Germline CDR1 is MNHEY and CDR2 is SVGAGI. CDR3 amino acids: CASSYRQSSYEQYF. DNA of the CDR3: TGTGCCAGCAGTTACAGACAGAGCTCCTACGAGCAGTACTTC.

This clonotype was counted a few times. The chain employs TRBV28 and TRBJ1-2; D remains ambiguous. The V end lost 2 bases, the J end lost 8 bases, and 9 bases lay between the germline ends. The V gene's germline CDR1 is MDHEN and CDR2 SYDVKM. The CDR3 consists of 12 residues. CDR3 bases: TGTGCCAGCAGTTTAGTAGCCGGGGGCTACACCTTC. It is translated as CASSLVAGGYTF.

In this sample, this clonotype turned up many times. This rearrangement joins TRBV13 to TRBJ2-7; 9 bases agree with TRBD2. The CDR3 has 16 residues. Trimming at V came to 5 bases and at J to 7 bases, leaving 15 bases not matched to a gene. Per the germline V gene, CDR1 is PRHDT and CDR2 is FYEKMQ (reference sequence). CDR3 nucleotide sequence: TGTGCCAGCAGCCCCGCAGGAGTAGCGGGAGTGGGAGAGCAGTACTTC. Translation gives CASSPAGVAGVGEQYF.

This clonotype was counted many times. The gene calls are TRBV3-1 and TRBJ2-2; D not certain. The germline V gene has CDR1 LGHDT and CDR2 YNNKEL (reference sequence). CDR3 length: 13 amino acids. With 1 base removed from V and 3 bases from J, the gap between germline ends came to 3 bases. The DNA for the CDR3 is TGTGCCAGCAGCCAAGCTCACACCGGGGAGCTGTTTTTT. Its translation: CASSQAHTGELFF.

At least ten counts were recorded for this clonotype. The CDR3 region is CASSLLSNQPQHF. CDR3 DNA sequence: TGTGCCAGCAGTTTACTCAGCAATCAGCCCCAGCATTTT. This chain uses TRBV12-3 or TRBV12-4 with TRBJ1-5; no clear D. The CDR3 extends over 13 amino acids. Trimming stripped 2 bases from V and 1 base from J, with 3 bases between.

This clonotype has more than one count but fewer than ten. The chain uses TRBV4-1 and TRBJ1-2, with 9 bases identical to TRBD1. Germline-derived CDR1 and CDR2 are MGHRA and YSYEKL. J gave up 2 bases and V 0 bases, and 7 bases lay outside the gene matches. The CDR3 is made up of 17 amino acids. CDR3 bases: TGCGCCAGCAGCCAAGAGGGGGACAGGGTCTTCAACTATGGCTACACCTTC. Its protein is CASSQEGDRVFNYGYTF.

This clonotype was seen more than once but under ten times. CDR3 nucleotide sequence: TGTGCCAGCAGTGCCGGCGGATATAATGAAAAACTGTTTTTT. Translating gives CASSAGGYNEKLFF. V is TRBV25-1 and J is TRBJ1-4; D is undetermined. CDR3 length: 14 residues. The V gene's germline CDR1 is MGHDK and CDR2 SYGVNS. V was cut by 4 bases and J by 4 bases, with 10 bases left in between.

This clonotype turned up a few times. V gene TRBV10-3 combines with J gene TRBJ2-1; 8 bases are a match to TRBD2. The CDR3 runs to 11 residues. The germline V gene encodes CDR1 ENHRY and CDR2 SYGVKD. The V and J ends lost 10 bases and 7 bases, in that order; junction bases with no gene match: 3. The CDR3 sequence is CANGGGNEQFF. Here the CDR3 DNA reads TGTGCCAACGGGGGGGGTAATGAGCAGTTCTTC.

As to this clonotype: One base away lies a much larger clone, so this may be a sequencing read error. The chain links TRBV2 to TRBJ2-7, with TRBD2 matching 8 bases. The ends lost 4 bases at V and 7 bases at J; junction bases unmatched: 6. CDR3 length equals 13 residues. Germline V gene data show CDR1 as SNHLY and CDR2 as FYNNEI. CDR3 DNA: TGTGCCAGCAGTGGTGGTAGCGGGGTTGAGCAGTACTTC. Translation: CASSGGSGVEQYF.

This clonotype showed up just a few times. The V call is TRBV7-6, the J call TRBJ2-1; 8 bases fit TRBD1. Trimming cost V 5 bases and J 4 bases; bases outside gene matches: 10. The CDR3 is 16 amino acids. The germline CDR1 and CDR2 sequences are SGHVS and FNYEAQ. CDR3 residues: CASSPLETGVYNEQFF. The CDR3 coding sequence is TGTGCCAGCAGCCCCCTGGAGACAGGGGTATACAATGAGCAGTTCTTC.

The chain has TRBV7-8 and TRBJ2-1, with D hard to call. Trimming stripped 8 bases from V and 13 bases from J, with 30 bases between. The germline CDR1 and CDR2 sequences are SGHVS and FQNEAQ. This CDR3 has 16 amino acids. CDR3 sequence reads: CASRAGWSDLLGEQFF. CDR3 bases: TGTGCCAGCCGAGCCGGGTGGAGTGATCTTTTGGGTGAACAGTTCTTC.

This chain joins TRBV18 and TRBJ2-2; a weak D match, TRBD1 (6 bases). In germline, CDR1 is KGHSH, CDR2 LQKENI. Trimming stripped 3 bases from V and 7 bases from J, with 12 bases between. The CDR3 spans 14 residues. The CDR3 nucleotides are TGTGCCAGCTCACCCTCTACAGGGCACGGGGAGCTGTTTTTT. It encodes CASSPSTGHGELFF. The variable domain in full, completed from reference TRBV18 and TRBJ2-2, reads NAGVMQNPRHLVRRRGQEARLRCSPMKGHSHVYWYRQLPEEGLKFMVYLQKENIIDESGMPKERFSAEFPKEGPSILRIQQVVRGDSAAYFCASSPSTGHGELFFGEGSRLTVL.

V is TRBV13 and J is TRBJ1-6, with unresolved D. The length of the CDR3 is 18 residues. The germline V and J ends were trimmed by 2 bases and 4 bases, with 18 bases remaining between them. Germline-derived CDR1 and CDR2 are PRHDT and FYEKMQ (reference sequence). CDR3 in amino acids: CASSLLLVEGVYNSPLHF. DNA for the CDR3: TGTGCCAGCAGCTTATTGCTCGTGGAGGGTGTTTATAATTCACCCCTCCACTTT.

This clonotype was recorded a few times. The rearrangement joins TRBV20-1 to TRBJ2-6, with TRBD1 matching 11 bases. The CDR3 length is 16 residues. V gave up 5 bases and J gave up 3 bases; unmatched junction bases: 6. Per germline, CDR1 DFQATT and CDR2 SNEGSKA (reference sequence). Written as DNA, the CDR3 is TGCAGTGCTCTCTGGACAGGGGGCCGTGGGGCCAACGTCCTGACTTTC. Translated: CSALWTGGRGANVLTF.